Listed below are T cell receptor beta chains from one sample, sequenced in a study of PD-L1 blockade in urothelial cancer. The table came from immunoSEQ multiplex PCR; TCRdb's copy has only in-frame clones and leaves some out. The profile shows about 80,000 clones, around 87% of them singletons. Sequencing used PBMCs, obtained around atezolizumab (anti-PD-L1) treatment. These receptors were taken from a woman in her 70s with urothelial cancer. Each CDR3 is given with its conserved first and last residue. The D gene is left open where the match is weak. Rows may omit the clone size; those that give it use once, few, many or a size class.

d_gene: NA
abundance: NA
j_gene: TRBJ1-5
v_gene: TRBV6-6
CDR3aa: CATQGGDSNQPQHF
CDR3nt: TGTGCCACCCAGGGTGGGGATAGCAATCAGCCCCAGCATTTT

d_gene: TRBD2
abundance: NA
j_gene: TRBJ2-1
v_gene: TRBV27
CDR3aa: CASRPTSGTYNEQFF
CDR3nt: TGTGCCAGCAGGCCCACTAGCGGGACGTACAATGAGCAGTTCTTC

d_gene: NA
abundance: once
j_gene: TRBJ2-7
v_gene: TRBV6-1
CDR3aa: CASSRTGGTYEQYF
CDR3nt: TGTGCCAGCAGTCGAACGGGCGGGACCTACGAGCAGTACTTC

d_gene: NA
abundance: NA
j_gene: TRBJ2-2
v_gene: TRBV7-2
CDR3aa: CASSFMNTGELFF
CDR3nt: TGTGCCAGCAGCTTTATGAACACCGGGGAGCTGTTTTTT

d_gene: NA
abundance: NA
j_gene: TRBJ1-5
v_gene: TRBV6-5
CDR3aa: CASGRGGGSNQPQHF
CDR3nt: TGTGCCAGCGGCCGGGGGGGAGGGAGCAATCAGCCCCAGCATTTT

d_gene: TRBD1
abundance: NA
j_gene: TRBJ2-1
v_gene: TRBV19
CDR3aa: CASSMIGTGVLSSYNEQFF
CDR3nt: TGTGCCAGTAGTATGATAGGGACAGGGGTCTTATCGTCCTACAATGAGCAGTTCTTC

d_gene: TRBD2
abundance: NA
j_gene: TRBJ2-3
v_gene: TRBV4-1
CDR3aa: CASSRTSGSPDTQYF
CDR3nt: TGCGCCAGCAGCCGGACTAGCGGGAGCCCAGATACGCAGTATTTT

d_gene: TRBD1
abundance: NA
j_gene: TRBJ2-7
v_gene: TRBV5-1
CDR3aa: CASSIGGTGDPEQYF
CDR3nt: TGCGCCAGCAGCATTGGGGGTACAGGGGATCCCGAGCAGTACTTC

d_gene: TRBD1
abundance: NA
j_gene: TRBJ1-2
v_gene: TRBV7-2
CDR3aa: CASSLAGTGGAHGYTF
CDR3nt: TGTGCCAGCAGCTTAGCTGGGACAGGGGGGGCGCATGGCTACACCTTC

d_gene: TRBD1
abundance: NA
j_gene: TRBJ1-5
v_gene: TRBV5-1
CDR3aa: CASSLYDRETQPQHF
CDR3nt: TGCGCCAGCAGCTTGTACGACAGGGAAACACAGCCCCAGCATTTT

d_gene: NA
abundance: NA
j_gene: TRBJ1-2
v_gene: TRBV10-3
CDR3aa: CAISYSSYGYTF
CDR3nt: TGTGCCATCAGTTACTCTAGCTATGGCTACACCTTC

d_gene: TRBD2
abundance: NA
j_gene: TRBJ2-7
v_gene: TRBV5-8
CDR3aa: CASSLLTSGASYEQYF
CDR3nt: TGTGCCAGCAGCTTGCTGACTAGCGGGGCATCCTACGAGCAGTACTTC

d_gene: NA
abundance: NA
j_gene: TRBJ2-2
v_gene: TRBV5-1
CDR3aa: CASSQVGGDTGELFF
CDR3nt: TGCGCCAGCAGCCAAGTAGGGGGGGACACCGGGGAGCTGTTTTTT

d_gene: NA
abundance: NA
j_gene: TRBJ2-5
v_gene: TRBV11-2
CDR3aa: CASSLDIAETQYF
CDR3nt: TGTGCCAGCAGCTTAGATATAGCGGAGACCCAGTACTTC

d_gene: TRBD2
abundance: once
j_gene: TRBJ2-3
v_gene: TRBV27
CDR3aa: CASSLFAGGPTDTQYF
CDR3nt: TGTGCCAGCAGTTTATTTGCGGGAGGGCCTACAGATACGCAGTATTTT

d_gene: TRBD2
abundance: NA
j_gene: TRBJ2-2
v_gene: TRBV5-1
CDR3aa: CASSFGPKGLAGTGELFF
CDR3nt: TGCGCCAGCAGCTTTGGACCGAAAGGACTAGCAGGCACCGGGGAGCTGTTTTTT

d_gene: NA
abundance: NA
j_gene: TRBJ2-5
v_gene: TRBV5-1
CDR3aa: CASSLGASQETQYF
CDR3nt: TGCGCCAGCAGCTTGGGTGCTAGCCAAGAGACCCAGTACTTC